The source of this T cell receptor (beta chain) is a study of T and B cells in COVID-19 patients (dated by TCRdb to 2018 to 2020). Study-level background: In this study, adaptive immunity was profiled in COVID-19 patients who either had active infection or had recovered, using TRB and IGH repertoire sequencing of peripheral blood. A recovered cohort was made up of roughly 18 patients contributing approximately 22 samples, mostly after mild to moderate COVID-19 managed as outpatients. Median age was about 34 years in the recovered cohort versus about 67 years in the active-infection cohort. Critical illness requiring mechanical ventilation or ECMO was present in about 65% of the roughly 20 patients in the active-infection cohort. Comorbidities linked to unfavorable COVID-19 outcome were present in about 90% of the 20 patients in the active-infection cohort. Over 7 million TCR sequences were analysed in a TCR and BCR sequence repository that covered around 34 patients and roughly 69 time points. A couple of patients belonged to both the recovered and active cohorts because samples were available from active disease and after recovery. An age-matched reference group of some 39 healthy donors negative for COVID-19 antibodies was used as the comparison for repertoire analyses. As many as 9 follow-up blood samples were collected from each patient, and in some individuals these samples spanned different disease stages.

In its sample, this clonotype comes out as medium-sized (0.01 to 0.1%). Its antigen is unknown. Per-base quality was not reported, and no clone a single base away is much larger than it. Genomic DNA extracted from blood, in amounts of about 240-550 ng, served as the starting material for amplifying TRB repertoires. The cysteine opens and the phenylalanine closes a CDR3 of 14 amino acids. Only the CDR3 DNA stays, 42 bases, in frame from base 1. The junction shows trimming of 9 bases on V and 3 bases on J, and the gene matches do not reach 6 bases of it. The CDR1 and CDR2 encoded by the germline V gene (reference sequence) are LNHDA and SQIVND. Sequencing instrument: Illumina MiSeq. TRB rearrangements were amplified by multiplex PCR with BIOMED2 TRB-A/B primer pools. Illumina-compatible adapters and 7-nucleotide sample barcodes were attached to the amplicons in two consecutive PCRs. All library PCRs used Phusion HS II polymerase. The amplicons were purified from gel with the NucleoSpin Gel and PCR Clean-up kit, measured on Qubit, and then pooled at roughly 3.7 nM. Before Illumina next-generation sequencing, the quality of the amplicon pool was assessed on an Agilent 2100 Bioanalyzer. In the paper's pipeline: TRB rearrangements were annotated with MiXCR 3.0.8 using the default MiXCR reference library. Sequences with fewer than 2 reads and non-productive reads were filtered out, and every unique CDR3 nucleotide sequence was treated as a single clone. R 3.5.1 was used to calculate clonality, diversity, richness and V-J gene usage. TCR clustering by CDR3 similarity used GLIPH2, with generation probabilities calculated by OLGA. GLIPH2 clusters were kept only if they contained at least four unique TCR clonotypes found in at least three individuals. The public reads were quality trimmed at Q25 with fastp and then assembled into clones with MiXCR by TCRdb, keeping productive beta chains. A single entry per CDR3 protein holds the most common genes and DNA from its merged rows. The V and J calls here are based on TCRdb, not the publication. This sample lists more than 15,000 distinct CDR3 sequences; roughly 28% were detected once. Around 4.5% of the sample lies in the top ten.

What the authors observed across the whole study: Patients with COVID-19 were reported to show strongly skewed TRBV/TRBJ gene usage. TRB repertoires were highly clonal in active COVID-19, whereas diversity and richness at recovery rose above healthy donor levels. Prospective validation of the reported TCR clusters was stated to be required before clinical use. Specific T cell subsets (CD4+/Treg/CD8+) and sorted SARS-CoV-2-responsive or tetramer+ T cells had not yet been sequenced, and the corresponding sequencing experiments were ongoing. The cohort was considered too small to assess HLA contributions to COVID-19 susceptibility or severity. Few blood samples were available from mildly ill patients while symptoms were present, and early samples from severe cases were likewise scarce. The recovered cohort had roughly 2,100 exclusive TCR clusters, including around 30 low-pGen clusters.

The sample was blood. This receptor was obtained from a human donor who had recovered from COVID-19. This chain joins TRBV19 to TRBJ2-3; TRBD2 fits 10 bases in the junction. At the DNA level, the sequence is TGTGCCAGCAGCGGGGGGGCGGGGACAGATACGCAGTATTTT. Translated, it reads CASSGGAGTDTQYF.